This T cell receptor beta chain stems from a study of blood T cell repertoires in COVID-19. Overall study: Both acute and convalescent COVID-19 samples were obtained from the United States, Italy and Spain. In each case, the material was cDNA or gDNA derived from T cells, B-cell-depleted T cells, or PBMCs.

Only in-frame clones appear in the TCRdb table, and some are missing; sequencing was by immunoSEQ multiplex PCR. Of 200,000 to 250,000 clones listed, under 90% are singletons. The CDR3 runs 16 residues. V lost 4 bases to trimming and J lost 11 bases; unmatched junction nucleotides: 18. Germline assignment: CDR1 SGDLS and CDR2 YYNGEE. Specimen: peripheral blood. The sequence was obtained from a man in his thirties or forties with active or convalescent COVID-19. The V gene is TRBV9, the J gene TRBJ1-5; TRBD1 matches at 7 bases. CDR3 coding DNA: TGTGCCAGCAGCTCAGAGACAGGGCCCAGTATGGAGGCCCAGCATTTT. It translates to CASSSETGPSMEAQHF.